The source of this T cell receptor beta chain is a study of blood T cell repertoires in COVID-19 (dated by TCRdb to about 2020). At the level of the whole study: Samples from collaborators originated in the United States, Italy and Spain and spanned both the acute and convalescent phases of COVID-19. Where HLA class I and class II types were available, the types were taken from metadata supplied by the sample provider, not from assay-based typing. The repertoires were made available in a free public database intended to serve as a resource for research on the immune response to SARS-CoV-2. Sample metadata almost always included a de-identified subject ID, COVID-19 status, age in years and sex. The dataset comprised deeply sampled blood TCRbeta repertoires from subjects exposed to, actively infected with, or recovered from COVID-19. The prospective study material was composed of cDNA or gDNA derived from T cells, B-cell-depleted T cells, or PBMCs. The samples were drawn from two sources: the first 160 participants of the ongoing ImmuneRACE study, and over 950 subjects contributed by 6 global collaborators. Beyond this particular receptor, the publication reports: The quantity of clinical and demographic metadata differed by source and by participant and was supplied without curation.

This clone was observed once. What this receptor recognizes is not known. No base-level quality is on record; no much larger clone is a single base apart. TCRbeta CDR3 regions were amplified from genomic DNA by means of the immunoSEQ Assay, a bias-controlled multiplex PCR. From the authors' description of their analysis: Nucleated cell counts per sample were estimated from amplification of reference gene primers within the assay. To quantify the absolute abundance of each unique TCRbeta CDR3 rearrangement, sequence reads were collapsed and filtered. For each sample, productive Simpson clonality was calculated as the square root of Simpson's diversity index over productive rearrangements. TCRdb provides this immuneACCESS table in a form limited to in-frame rearrangements. Some clones are lacking; in checked studies, under half of them reflect an unresolved V gene, and why the rest are absent is not known. Clone size and the V and J calls come from that table; the DNA yielded D and trimming. This sample gives 95,000 to 150,000 clones in total; 90% of them show up just once. The leading ten clones occupy under 4.5% of the sample.

One collaborating source in Seattle enrolled patients while the patients were actively infected and followed the patients over time throughout the course of disease. The collaborating institutions used their own protocols to collect whole blood in K2EDTA tubes. For TCRbeta analysis, collaborators shipped samples in one of three forms: frozen whole blood, isolated PBMCs, or DNA extracted from either of those sample types. Sequencing was done on a sample of peripheral blood. The origin of this receptor is a woman aged 55-70 years with COVID-19, enrolled during active disease.

Here the CDR3 is given as CASSSGHLLGYTF. The nucleotides are TGTGCCAGCAGCTCGGGACATCTCCTTGGCTACACCTTC. The sequence joins TRBV11-1 to TRBJ1-2, with TRBD1 perhaps the D gene, on 6 matching bases. The CDR3 contains 13 residues, cysteine and phenylalanine counted. The DNA shown is the 39-base CDR3, in frame from base 1. CDR1 SGHAT and CDR2 FQDESV were looked up in the germline V gene (reference sequence). V and J lose 4 bases and 7 bases, and a span of 13 bases separates them.